A selection of T cell receptor beta chains follows, all from one sample in a study of identical twins. TCRdb used MiXCR to reprocess the 5' RACE reads, holding one entry per CDR3 protein. The sample records about 730,000 distinct CDR3 sequences, 21% being singletons. This same sample was also taken into another study, of T cells expressing NK-cell markers.

Source material: PBMCs. The source is a woman under 30 in good health. The CDR3 runs from the conserved cysteine through the conserved F or W. The D gene is left open where the match is weak. The size field is filled for only some rows; it gives once, few, many or a size class.

size: few; J: TRBJ2-3; D: TRBD2; V: TRBV28; DNA: TGTGCCAGCCTCCTCGGGGGGGCTAGCGGGGCAGGAGGCGCAGATACGCAGTATTTT; CDR3: CASLLGGASGAGGADTQYF
size: -; J: TRBJ1-1; D: -; V: TRBV27; DNA: TGCCAGCAGGCCGGACAGAACACTGAAGCTTTCTTT; CDR3: CQQAGQNTEAFF
size: -; J: TRBJ2-3; D: -; V: TRBV7-2; DNA: TGTGCCAGCAGCTTTCGTCAAGGCGGAGAGAAAGATACGCAGTATTTT; CDR3: CASSFRQGGEKDTQYF
size: -; J: TRBJ2-1; D: TRBD2; V: TRBV20-1; DNA: TGCAGTGCTAGAGGGAGTGGGACTAGCGGCCGATTTTCCTACAATGAGCAGTTCTTC; CDR3: CSARGSGTSGRFSYNEQFF
size: few; J: TRBJ2-3; D: -; V: TRBV7-2; DNA: TGTGCCAGCAGCTCCGTTTCCGCAGATACGCAGTATTTT; CDR3: CASSSVSADTQYF
size: -; J: TRBJ2-5; D: -; V: TRBV7-3; DNA: TGTGCCAGCAGCTTAGGGGCCGTCACAGAGACCCAGTACTTC; CDR3: CASSLGAVTETQYF
size: -; J: TRBJ2-1; D: -; V: TRBV5-4; DNA: TGTGCCAGCAGCTTGGATCAGTCAGAGCAGTTCTTC; CDR3: CASSLDQSEQFF
size: few; J: TRBJ2-3; D: -; V: TRBV12-3/TRBV12-4; DNA: TGTGCCAGCAGTTTTAGAAGGACAGACAACACAGATACGCAGTATTTT; CDR3: CASSFRRTDNTDTQYF
size: -; J: TRBJ2-7; D: -; V: TRBV4-3; DNA: TGCGCCAGCAGCCAAGATATGGCCCCCGCTGGCCTACGGCAGTACTTC; CDR3: CASSQDMAPAGLRQYF
size: -; J: TRBJ1-1; D: TRBD1; V: TRBV6-1; DNA: TGTGCCAGCAGTGAGTCAGACAGGGACACTGAAGCTTTCTTT; CDR3: CASSESDRDTEAFF
size: -; J: TRBJ2-3; D: -; V: TRBV20-1; DNA: TGCAGTGAAAGAGGGCCAGGGAAAGATACGCAGTATTTT; CDR3: CSERGPGKDTQYF
size: few; J: TRBJ2-1; D: TRBD2; V: TRBV7-9; DNA: TGTGCCAGCAGCTCCATGGGGGGGTCCTACAATGAGCAGTTCTTC; CDR3: CASSSMGGSYNEQFF
size: -; J: TRBJ2-4; D: TRBD2; V: TRBV10-3; DNA: TGTGCCACCCTCCTACTAGCGGCACTAGCCAAAAACATTCAGTACTTC; CDR3: CATLLLAALAKNIQYF
size: -; J: TRBJ2-1; D: TRBD2; V: TRBV9; DNA: TGTGCCAGCAGCGGCGGGAGGGCCCTCCAGTTCTTC; CDR3: CASSGGRALQFF
size: -; J: TRBJ2-1; D: -; V: TRBV2; DNA: TGTGCCAGCAGTGGGAGGAGGGGCAGCAATGAGCAGTTCTTC; CDR3: CASSGRRGSNEQFF
size: -; J: TRBJ2-1; D: TRBD1; V: TRBV10-3; DNA: TGTGCCATCAGCCCGGGACAGGGGGTTTTCGGTGAGCAGTTCTTC; CDR3: CAISPGQGVFGEQFF
size: -; J: TRBJ2-1; D: TRBD2; V: TRBV7-2; DNA: TGTGCCAGCAGCTTAGAAAGCGGGAGGGTTTTTAGTGAGCAGTTCTTC; CDR3: CASSLESGRVFSEQFF
size: -; J: TRBJ2-1; D: -; V: TRBV20-1; DNA: TGCAGTGCTTTCCTGACTTGGAACAATGAGCAGTTCTTC; CDR3: CSAFLTWNNEQFF
size: many; J: TRBJ1-1; D: -; V: TRBV20-1; DNA: TGCAGTGCTGGGGTGGCAAACACTGAAGCTTTCTTT; CDR3: CSAGVANTEAFF
size: -; J: TRBJ2-7; D: -; V: TRBV30; DNA: TGTGCCTGGGAGAGGGGCAGTACCTCCTACGAGCAGTACTTC; CDR3: CAWERGSTSYEQYF
size: -; J: TRBJ1-1; D: -; V: TRBV29-1; DNA: TGCAGCATCCGCGCTACCACGGGGACTGAAGCTTTCTTT; CDR3: CSIRATTGTEAFF
size: few; J: TRBJ2-3; D: -; V: TRBV29-1; DNA: TGCAGCTGCGCGTCGGGCACAGATACGCAGTATTTT; CDR3: CSCASGTDTQYF
size: few; J: TRBJ2-7; D: TRBD2; V: TRBV4-3; DNA: TGCGCCAGCAGCCAGGGACGAGCGGGAGATAGCTCCTACGAGCAGTACTTC; CDR3: CASSQGRAGDSSYEQYF
size: -; J: TRBJ2-1; D: -; V: TRBV20-1; DNA: TGCAGTGCTAGAGATACGCGGGGCTCCTACAATGAGCAGTTCTTC; CDR3: CSARDTRGSYNEQFF
size: -; J: TRBJ2-1; D: -; V: TRBV20-1; DNA: TGCAGTGCTTTAGTCCTCAATGAGCAGTTCTTC; CDR3: CSALVLNEQFF
size: few; J: TRBJ2-3; D: -; V: TRBV20-1; DNA: TGCAGTGCTAGTCAGAGCACAGATACGCAGTATTTT; CDR3: CSASQSTDTQYF
size: -; J: TRBJ2-1; D: TRBD2; V: TRBV13; DNA: TGTGCCAGCAGCTTGGGACTAGATGCCAATGAGCAGTTCTTC; CDR3: CASSLGLDANEQFF
size: many; J: TRBJ1-5; D: -; V: TRBV12-3/TRBV12-4; DNA: TGTGCCAGCAGTTTTGGGGGCAGCAATCAGCCCCAGCATTTT; CDR3: CASSFGGSNQPQHF
size: few; J: TRBJ2-7; D: TRBD1; V: TRBV6-4; DNA: TGTGCCAGCAGTGTCGACAGGGGACCCTACGAGCAGTACTTC; CDR3: CASSVDRGPYEQYF
size: few; J: TRBJ2-3; D: -; V: TRBV5-1; DNA: TGCGCCAGCAGCTTGGGACGGGGCGGCGACCTCACAGATACGCAGTATTTT; CDR3: CASSLGRGGDLTDTQYF
size: -; J: TRBJ1-1; D: -; V: TRBV4-2; DNA: TGTGCCAGCAGCCCGCCCGACAGGAACACTGAAGCTTTCTTT; CDR3: CASSPPDRNTEAFF
size: -; J: TRBJ2-4; D: -; V: TRBV11-2; DNA: TGTGCCAGCAGTTCCGGGACAAGAGCCAAAAACATTCAGTACTTC; CDR3: CASSSGTRAKNIQYF
size: -; J: TRBJ2-3; D: -; V: TRBV12-3/TRBV12-4; DNA: TGTGCCAGCAGTCCCTACGGGGGAGGTACAGATACGCAGTATTTT; CDR3: CASSPYGGGTDTQYF
size: -; J: TRBJ1-4; D: -; V: TRBV11-2; DNA: TGTGCCAGCAGCTGGGACCCGCCTGATGAAAAACTGTTTTTT; CDR3: CASSWDPPDEKLFF
size: -; J: TRBJ2-4; D: -; V: TRBV5-1; DNA: TGCGCCAGCAGCTTGGACCGCGCGTTACTGACCAAAAACATTCAGTACTTC; CDR3: CASSLDRALLTKNIQYF
size: few; J: TRBJ2-2; D: TRBD1; V: TRBV12-3/TRBV12-4; DNA: TGTGCCAGCAGTTCACATCCCGGGACAGGCACCGGGGAGCTGTTTTTT; CDR3: CASSSHPGTGTGELFF
size: -; J: TRBJ1-5; D: -; V: TRBV12-3/TRBV12-4; DNA: TGTGCCAGCAGAAGGGCAGGGGTCGTCGATCAGCCCCAGCATTTT; CDR3: CASRRAGVVDQPQHF
size: few; J: TRBJ2-1; D: TRBD2; V: TRBV6-1; DNA: TGTGCCAGCAAAAATAGCGGGGGGGCTGATGAGCAGTTCTTC; CDR3: CASKNSGGADEQFF
size: few; J: TRBJ1-2; D: -; V: TRBV4-3; DNA: TGCGCCAGCAGCCAAGACAGGCAGTCTGGAGGCTACACCTTC; CDR3: CASSQDRQSGGYTF
size: many; J: TRBJ2-1; D: -; V: TRBV27; DNA: TGTGCCAGCAGTTTATGGTCTGGGAACGATGAGCAGTTCTTC; CDR3: CASSLWSGNDEQFF
size: -; J: TRBJ2-5; D: -; V: TRBV6-6; DNA: TGTGCCAGCAGTTACTTTGCGGAGACCCAGTACTTC; CDR3: CASSYFAETQYF
size: -; J: TRBJ2-5; D: TRBD2; V: TRBV6-5; DNA: TGTGCCAGCAGTAACGGACTAGTGGAGACCCAGTACTTC; CDR3: CASSNGLVETQYF
size: -; J: TRBJ2-3; D: TRBD2; V: TRBV20-1; DNA: TGCAGTGCCCGTATACTAGCGGGGTCGCAGTATTTT; CDR3: CSARILAGSQYF